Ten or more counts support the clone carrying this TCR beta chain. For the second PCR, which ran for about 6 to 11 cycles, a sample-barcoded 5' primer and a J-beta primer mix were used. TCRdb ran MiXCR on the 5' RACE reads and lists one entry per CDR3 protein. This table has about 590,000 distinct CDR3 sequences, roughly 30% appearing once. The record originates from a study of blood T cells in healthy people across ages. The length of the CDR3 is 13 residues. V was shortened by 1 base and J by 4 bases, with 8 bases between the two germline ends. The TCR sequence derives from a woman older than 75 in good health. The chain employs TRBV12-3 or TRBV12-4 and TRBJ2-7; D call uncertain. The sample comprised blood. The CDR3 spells CASSLGATYEQYF. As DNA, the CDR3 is TGTGCCAGCAGTTTAGGTGCCACTTACGAGCAGTACTTC.